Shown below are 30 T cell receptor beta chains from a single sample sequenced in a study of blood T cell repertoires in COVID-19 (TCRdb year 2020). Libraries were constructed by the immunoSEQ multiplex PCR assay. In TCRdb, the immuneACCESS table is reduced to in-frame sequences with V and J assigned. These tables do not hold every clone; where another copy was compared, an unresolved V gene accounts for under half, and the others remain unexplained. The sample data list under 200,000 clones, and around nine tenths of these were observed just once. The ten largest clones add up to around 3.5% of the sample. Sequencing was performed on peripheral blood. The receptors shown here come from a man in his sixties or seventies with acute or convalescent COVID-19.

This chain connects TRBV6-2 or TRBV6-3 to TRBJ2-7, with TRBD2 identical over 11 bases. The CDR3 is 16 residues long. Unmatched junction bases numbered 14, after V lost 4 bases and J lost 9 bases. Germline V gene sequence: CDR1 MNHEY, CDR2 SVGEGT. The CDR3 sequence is CASSFVTSGGSRGQYF. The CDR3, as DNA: TGTGCCAGCAGTTTCGTCACTAGCGGGGGTTCCCGAGGGCAGTACTTC.

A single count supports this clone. CDR3: CASSPMGGAGLNQPQHF. The DNA of the CDR3 is TGTGCCAGTAGTCCCATGGGGGGAGCGGGGTTGAATCAGCCCCAGCATTTT. This chain connects TRBV19 to TRBJ1-5; D is perhaps TRBD1 (5 bases). Germline V lookup: CDR1 LNHDA, CDR2 SQIVND (reference sequence). The CDR3 is 17 residues long. The ends were cut back, 5 bases at V and 4 bases at J, with 21 bases in the middle.

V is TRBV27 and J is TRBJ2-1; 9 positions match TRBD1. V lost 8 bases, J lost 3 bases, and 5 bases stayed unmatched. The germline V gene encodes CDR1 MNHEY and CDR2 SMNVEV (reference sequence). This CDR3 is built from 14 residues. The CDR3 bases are TGTGCCAGCTCGGACAGGGGAGGCTACAATGAGCAGTTCTTC. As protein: CASSDRGGYNEQFF.

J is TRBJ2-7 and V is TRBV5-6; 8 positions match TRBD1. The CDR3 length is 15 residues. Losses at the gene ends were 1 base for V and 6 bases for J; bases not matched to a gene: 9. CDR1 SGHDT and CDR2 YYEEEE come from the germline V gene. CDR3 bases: TGTGCCAGCAGCTTGTACCAGGGGGCGCGGTTCGAGCAGTACTTC. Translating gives CASSLYQGARFEQYF. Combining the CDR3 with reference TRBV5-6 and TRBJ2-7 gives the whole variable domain DAGVTQSPTHLIKTRGQQVTLRCSPKSGHDTVSWYQQALGQGPQFIFQYYEEEERQRGNFPDRFSGHQFPNYSSELNVNALLLGDSALYLCASSLYQGARFEQYFGPGTRLTVT.

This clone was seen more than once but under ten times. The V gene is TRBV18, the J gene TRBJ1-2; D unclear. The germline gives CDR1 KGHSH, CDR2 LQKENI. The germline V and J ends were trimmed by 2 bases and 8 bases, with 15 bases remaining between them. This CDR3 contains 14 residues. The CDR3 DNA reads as TGTGCCAGCTCACCAGTGGGGAGCCTTGGCGGCTACACCTTC. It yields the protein CASSPVGSLGGYTF.

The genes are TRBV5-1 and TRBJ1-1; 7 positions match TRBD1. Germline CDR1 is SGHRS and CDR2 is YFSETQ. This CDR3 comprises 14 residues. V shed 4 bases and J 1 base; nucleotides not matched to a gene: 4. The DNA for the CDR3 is TGCGCCAGCAGCCCCTGGACAGGGAACACTGAAGCTTTCTTT. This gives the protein CASSPWTGNTEAFF.

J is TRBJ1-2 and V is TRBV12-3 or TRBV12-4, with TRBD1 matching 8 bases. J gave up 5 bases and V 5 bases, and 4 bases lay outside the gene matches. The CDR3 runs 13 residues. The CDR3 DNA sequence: TGTGCCAGCAGTCCTGACAGGGGTTATGGCTACACCTTC. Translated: CASSPDRGYGYTF.

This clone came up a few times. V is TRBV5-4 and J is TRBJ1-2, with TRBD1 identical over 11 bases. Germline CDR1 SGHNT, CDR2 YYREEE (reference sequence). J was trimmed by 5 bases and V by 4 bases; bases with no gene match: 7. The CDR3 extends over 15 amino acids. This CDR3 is CASSTRTGGRYGYTF. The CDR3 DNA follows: TGTGCCAGCAGCACCCGGACAGGGGGCAGGTATGGCTACACCTTC.

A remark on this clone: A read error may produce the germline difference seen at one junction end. The CDR3 sequence is CASSWTSGGGNERFF. DNA for the CDR3: TGTGCCAGCAGTTGGACTAGCGGGGGTGGGAATGAGCGGTTCTTC. The chain has TRBV3-1 (or the pseudogene TRBV3-2) and TRBJ2-1; 13 nucleotides match TRBD2. This CDR3 has 15 residues. Germline values: CDR1 LGHDT, CDR2 YNNKEL (reference sequence).

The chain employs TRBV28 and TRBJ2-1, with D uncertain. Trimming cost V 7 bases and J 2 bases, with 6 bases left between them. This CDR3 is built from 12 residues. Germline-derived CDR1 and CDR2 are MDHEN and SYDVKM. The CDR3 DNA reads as TGTGCCAGCAAAAGCACCTACAATGAGCAGTTCTTC. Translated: CASKSTYNEQFF.

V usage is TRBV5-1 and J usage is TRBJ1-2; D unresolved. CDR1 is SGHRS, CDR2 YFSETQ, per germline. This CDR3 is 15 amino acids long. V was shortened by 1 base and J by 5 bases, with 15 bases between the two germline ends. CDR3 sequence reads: CASSLLGSGGYGYTF. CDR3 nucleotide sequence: TGCGCCAGCAGCTTGCTTGGTTCTGGAGGTTATGGCTACACCTTC.

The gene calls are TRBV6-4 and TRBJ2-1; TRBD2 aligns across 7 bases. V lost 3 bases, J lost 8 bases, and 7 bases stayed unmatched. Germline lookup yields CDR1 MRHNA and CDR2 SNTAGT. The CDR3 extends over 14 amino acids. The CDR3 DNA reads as TGTGCCAGCAGTGAGTTGTCTAGCGGCTATGAGCAGTTCTTC. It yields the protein CASSELSSGYEQFF.

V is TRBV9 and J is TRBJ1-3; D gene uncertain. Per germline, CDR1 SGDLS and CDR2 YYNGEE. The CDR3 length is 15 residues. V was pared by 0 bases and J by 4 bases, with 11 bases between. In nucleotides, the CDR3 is TGTGCCAGCAGCGTAGCCTCTTTGGGCGGAAACACCATATATTTT. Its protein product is CASSVASLGGNTIYF.

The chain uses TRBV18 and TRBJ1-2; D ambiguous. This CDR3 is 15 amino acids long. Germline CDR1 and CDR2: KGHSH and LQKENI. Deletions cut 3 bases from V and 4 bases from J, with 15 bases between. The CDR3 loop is CASSPAGDPGYGYTF. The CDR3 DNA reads TGTGCCAGCTCACCGGCGGGTGATCCGGGCTATGGCTACACCTTC.

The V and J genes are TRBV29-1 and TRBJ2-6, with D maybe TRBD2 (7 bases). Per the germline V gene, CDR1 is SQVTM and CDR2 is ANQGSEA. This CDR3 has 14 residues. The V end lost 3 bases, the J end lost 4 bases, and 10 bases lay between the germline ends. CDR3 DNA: TGCAGCGTTGACGGGGGGCTAGGGGCCAACGTCCTGACTTTC. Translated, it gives CSVDGGLGANVLTF.

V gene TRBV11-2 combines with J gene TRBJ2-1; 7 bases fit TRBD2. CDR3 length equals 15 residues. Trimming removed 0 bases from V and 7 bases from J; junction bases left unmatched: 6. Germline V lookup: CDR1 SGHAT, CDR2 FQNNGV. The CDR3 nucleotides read TGTGCCAGCAGCTTAGATCGCGGCGGGGGAAATGAGCAGTTCTTC. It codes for CASSLDRGGGNEQFF.

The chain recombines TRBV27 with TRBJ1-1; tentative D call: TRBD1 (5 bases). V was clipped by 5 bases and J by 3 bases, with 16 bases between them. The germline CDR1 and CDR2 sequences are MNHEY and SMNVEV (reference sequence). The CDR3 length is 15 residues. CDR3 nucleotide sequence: TGTGCCAGCAGTCCTGGGGCTAGAAGGGACACTGAAGCTTTCTTT. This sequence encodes CASSPGARRDTEAFF.

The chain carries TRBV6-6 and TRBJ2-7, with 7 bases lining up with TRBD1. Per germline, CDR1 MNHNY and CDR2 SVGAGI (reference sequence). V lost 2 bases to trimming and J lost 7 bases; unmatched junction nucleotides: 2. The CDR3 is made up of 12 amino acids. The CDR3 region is CASSYRGREQYF. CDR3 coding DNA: TGTGCCAGCAGTTACAGGGGGCGGGAGCAGTACTTC.

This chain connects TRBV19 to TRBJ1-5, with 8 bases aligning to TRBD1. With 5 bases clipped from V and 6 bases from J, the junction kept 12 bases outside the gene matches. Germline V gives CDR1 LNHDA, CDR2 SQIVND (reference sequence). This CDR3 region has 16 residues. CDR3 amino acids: CASSLKTGEGVQPQHF. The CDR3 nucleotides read TGTGCCAGTAGTCTAAAGACAGGGGAAGGGGTTCAGCCCCAGCATTTT. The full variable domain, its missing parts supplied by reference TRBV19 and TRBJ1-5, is DGGITQSPKYLFRKEGQNVTLSCEQNLNHDAMYWYRQDPGQGLRLIYYSQIVNDFQKGDIAEGYSVSREKKESFPLTVTSAQKNPTAFYLCASSLKTGEGVQPQHFGDGTRLSIL.

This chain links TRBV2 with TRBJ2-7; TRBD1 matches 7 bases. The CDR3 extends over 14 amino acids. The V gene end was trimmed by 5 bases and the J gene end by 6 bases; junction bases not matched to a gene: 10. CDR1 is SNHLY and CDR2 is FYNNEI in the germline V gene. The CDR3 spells CASSWETGPGEQYF. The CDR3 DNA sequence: TGTGCCAGCAGTTGGGAGACAGGGCCGGGCGAGCAGTACTTC.

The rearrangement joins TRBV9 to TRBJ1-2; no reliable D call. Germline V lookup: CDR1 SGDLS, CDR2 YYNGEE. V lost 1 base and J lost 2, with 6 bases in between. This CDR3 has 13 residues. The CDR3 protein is CASSVSVNYGYTF. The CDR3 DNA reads TGTGCCAGCAGCGTATCCGTCAACTATGGCTACACCTTC.

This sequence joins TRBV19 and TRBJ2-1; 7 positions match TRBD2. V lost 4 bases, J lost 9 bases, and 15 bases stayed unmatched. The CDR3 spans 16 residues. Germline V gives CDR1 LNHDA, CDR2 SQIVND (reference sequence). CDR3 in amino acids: CASSTGGDYRRSEQFF. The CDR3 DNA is TGTGCCAGTAGTACCGGTGGGGACTACCGTCGCAGTGAGCAGTTCTTC.

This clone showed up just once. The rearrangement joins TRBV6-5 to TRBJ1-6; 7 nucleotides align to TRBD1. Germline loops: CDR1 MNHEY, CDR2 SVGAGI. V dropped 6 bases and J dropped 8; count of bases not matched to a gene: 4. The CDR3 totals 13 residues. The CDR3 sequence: CASSTDRDSPLHF. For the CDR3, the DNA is TGTGCCAGCAGCACAGACAGGGATTCACCCCTCCACTTT.

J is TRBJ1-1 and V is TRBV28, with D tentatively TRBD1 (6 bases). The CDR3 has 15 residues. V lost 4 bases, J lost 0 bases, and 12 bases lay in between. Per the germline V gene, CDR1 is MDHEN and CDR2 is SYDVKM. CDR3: CASSSPQGLNTEAFF. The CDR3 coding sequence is TGTGCCAGCAGTTCACCGCAGGGGTTGAACACTGAAGCTTTCTTT.

The CDR3 DNA sequence: TGTGCCAGCAGCCGCAGCGGATACACTGAAGCTTTCTTT. Protein sequence: CASSRSGYTEAFF. The J gene is TRBJ1-1, the V gene TRBV3-1 (or the pseudogene TRBV3-2); D call uncertain. V was trimmed by 4 bases and J by 3 bases, leaving 9 bases between them. Germline loops: CDR1 LGHDT, CDR2 YNNKEL (reference sequence). CDR3 size: 13 residues.

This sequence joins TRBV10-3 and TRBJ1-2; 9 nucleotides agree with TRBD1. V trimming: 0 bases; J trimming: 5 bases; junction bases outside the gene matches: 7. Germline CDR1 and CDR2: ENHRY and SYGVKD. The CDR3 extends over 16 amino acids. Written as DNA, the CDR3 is TGTGCCATCAGTGAGTCGGTCTCGGGGACAGGGTATGGCTACACCTTC. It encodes CAISESVSGTGYGYTF.

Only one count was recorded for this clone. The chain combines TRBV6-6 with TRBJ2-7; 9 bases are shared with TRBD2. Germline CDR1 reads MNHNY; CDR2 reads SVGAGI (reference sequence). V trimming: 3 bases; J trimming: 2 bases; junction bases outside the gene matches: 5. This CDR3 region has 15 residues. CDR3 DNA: TGTGCCAGCAGTTATCGCGGGAGGGCCCCCTACGAGCAGTACTTC. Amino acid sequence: CASSYRGRAPYEQYF.

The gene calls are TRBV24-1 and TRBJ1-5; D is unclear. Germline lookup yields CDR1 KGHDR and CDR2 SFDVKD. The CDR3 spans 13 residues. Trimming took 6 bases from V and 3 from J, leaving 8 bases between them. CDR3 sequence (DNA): TGTGCCACCAGTTGGCAGGCCAATCAGCCCCAGCATTTT. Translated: CATSWQANQPQHF.

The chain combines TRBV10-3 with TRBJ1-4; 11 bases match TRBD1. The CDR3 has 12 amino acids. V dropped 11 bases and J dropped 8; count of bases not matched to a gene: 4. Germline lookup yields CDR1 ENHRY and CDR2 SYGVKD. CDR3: CAAGDRGEKLFF. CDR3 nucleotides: TGTGCCGCCGGGGACAGGGGGGAAAAACTGTTTTTT.

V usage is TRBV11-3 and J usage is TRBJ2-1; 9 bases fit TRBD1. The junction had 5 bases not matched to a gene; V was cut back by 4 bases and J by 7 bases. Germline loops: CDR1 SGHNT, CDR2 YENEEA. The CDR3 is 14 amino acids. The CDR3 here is CASSSRDRGNEQFF. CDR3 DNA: TGTGCCAGCAGCTCTCGCGACAGGGGGAATGAGCAGTTCTTC.